This is a list of T cell receptor beta chains from one sample in a study of relationships among human T cell subsets. From the multiplex PCR reads, TCRdb called clonotypes with MiXCR, one entry per CDR3 protein. Of about 14,000 distinct CDR3 sequences listed, about 60% are singletons. The sequenced sample was Tregs sorted from blood. Source of these receptors: a man aged 40-49 years in good health. Both conserved end residues are trimmed from each CDR3. Some rows mark clone size as missing; the rest say once, few, many or name a class of expanded clone.

clone size	V gene	CDR3 length	J gene	CDR3 protein
.	TRBV5-4	11	TRBJ1-2	ASRGDRVRGYT
.	TRBV6-5	14	TRBJ2-3	ASSYSGTGLLDTQY
.	TRBV29-1	14	TRBJ2-7	SVEALAGGPRHEQY
.	TRBV20-1	12	TRBJ2-5	SANPWTGQETQY
.	TRBV29-1	14	TRBJ1-2	SVGGVLGAPVYGYT
.	TRBV20-1	11	TRBJ2-1	SARDRQVTEQF
once	TRBV28	13	TRBJ2-4	ASSFMRAGKNIQY
.	TRBV7-6	11	TRBJ2-7	ASSAGAFYEQY
.	TRBV10-2	10	TRBJ2-7	AISEDSYEQY
.	TRBV5-1	13	TRBJ2-5	ASSFGRGSQETQY
.	TRBV11-2	13	TRBJ2-1	ASSRGTSGYNEQF
.	TRBV14	10	TRBJ2-7	ASSQRRDRQY
once	TRBV14	11	TRBJ1-2	ASSRQASYGYT
.	TRBV29-1	9	TRBJ1-2	SVDLNYGYT
.	TRBV23-1	11	TRBJ2-7	ASSQRVTYEQY
.	TRBV5-1	11	TRBJ2-5	ASSFLAKETQY
.	TRBV12-3/TRBV12-4	11	TRBJ1-1	ASSTQGYTEAF
.	TRBV28	13	TRBJ2-3	ASSLSSGSTDTQY
.	TRBV20-1	13	TRBJ1-2	SARMVGGLDYDYT
.	TRBV7-9	11	TRBJ2-1	ASSLSSTGVPF
.	TRBV10-3	11	TRBJ2-5	AISPGGQETQY
.	TRBV27	13	TRBJ1-1	ASSLQATMNTEAF
few	TRBV2	12	.	ASSEGAITDTQH
few	TRBV27	13	TRBJ2-7	ASSLMAATWYEQY
.	TRBV27	12	TRBJ2-5	ASSARRVGETQY
.	TRBV29-1	11	.	SVASGSSYEQY
once	TRBV5-1	14	TRBJ2-3	ASSYGQAVETDTQY
once	TRBV5-4	12	TRBJ2-7	ASSRKGQGREQY
.	TRBV18	14	TRBJ2-6	ASSQGTGAGANVLT
.	TRBV11-2	13	TRBJ2-3	ASSLAEGSTDTQY
.	TRBV12-3/TRBV12-4	15	TRBJ2-1	ASSPRGLSGRNNEQF
.	TRBV2	13	TRBJ2-3	ASSALASRTDTQY
.	TRBV11-1	11	TRBJ2-7	ASSPRPTYEQY